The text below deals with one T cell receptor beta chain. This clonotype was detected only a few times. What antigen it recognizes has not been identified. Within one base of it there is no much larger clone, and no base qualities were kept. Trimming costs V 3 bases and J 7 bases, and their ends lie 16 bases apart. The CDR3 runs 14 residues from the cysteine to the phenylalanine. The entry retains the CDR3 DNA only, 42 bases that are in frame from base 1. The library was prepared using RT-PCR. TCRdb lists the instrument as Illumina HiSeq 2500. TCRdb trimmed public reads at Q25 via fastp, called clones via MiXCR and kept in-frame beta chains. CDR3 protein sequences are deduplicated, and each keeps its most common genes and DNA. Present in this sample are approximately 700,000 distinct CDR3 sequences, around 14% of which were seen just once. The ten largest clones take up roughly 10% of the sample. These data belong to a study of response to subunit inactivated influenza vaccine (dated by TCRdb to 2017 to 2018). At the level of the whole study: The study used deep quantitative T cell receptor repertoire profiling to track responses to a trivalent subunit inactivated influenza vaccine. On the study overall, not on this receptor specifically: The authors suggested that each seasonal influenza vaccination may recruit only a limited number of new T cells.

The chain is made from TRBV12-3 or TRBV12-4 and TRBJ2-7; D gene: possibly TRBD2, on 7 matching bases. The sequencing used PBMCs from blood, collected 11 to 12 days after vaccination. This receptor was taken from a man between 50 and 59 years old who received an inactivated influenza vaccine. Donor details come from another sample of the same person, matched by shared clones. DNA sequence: TGTGCCAGCAGTTTGGGAGGGGGGGAAAGGGAGCAGTACTTC. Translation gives CASSLGGGEREQYF.